Each of the 25 T cell receptor beta chains below was sequenced from the same sample in a study of shared clonotypes between healthy human individuals. CD45RO-negative CD8 cells positively selected for CCR7 made up the naive population, which excluded terminally differentiated effector memory CD45RA+ cells. Produced via immunoSEQ multiplex PCR; TCRdb's table is partial and in-frame only. The sample has about 600,000 clones, nearly 98% seen once. What was sequenced was naive CD8+ T cells sorted from blood. Receptor source: a man aged 25-40 years in good health.

The chain recombines TRBV2 with TRBJ2-1; tentative D call: TRBD1 (5 bases). Deletions cut 6 bases from V and 0 bases from J, with 9 bases between. The CDR3 consists of 14 residues. Germline-derived CDR1 and CDR2 are SNHLY and FYNNEI. The CDR3 nucleotides read TGTGCCAGCAGCGACAGCTACTCCTACAATGAGCAGTTCTTC. Its translation is CASSDSYSYNEQFF.

V usage is TRBV6-1 and J usage is TRBJ2-3; 9 bases align to TRBD2. Germline V CDR1 and CDR2: MNHNS, SASEGT. Unmatched junction bases numbered 7, after V lost 7 bases and J lost 2 bases. The CDR3 runs to 15 residues. The CDR3 protein is CASNELAGTTDTQYF. For the CDR3, the DNA is TGTGCCAGCAATGAGCTAGCGGGGACCACAGATACGCAGTATTTT.

CDR3 loop: CASSPRGATLADTQYF. The CDR3 bases are TGCGCCAGCAGCCCTCGGGGGGCTACCCTCGCAGATACGCAGTATTTT. The gene calls are TRBV4-1 and TRBJ2-3, with D possibly matching TRBD2 (7 bases). The CDR3 runs to 16 residues. Germline V CDR1 and CDR2: MGHRA, YSYEKL. Trimming took 4 bases from V and 4 from J, leaving 18 bases between them.

The V gene is TRBV11-2, the J gene TRBJ1-5, with D possibly TRBD1 on 5 matching bases. Trimming stripped 1 base from V and 3 bases from J, with 10 bases between. Germline assignment: CDR1 SGHAT and CDR2 FQNNGV. The CDR3 length is 15 residues. The CDR3 protein is CASSLAGSNNQPQHF. CDR3 coding DNA: TGTGCCAGCAGCTTAGCAGGGAGCAACAATCAGCCCCAGCATTTT.

In its sample, this clone was seen once. V usage is TRBV7-9 and J usage is TRBJ1-4; D is unresolved. CDR1 SEHNR and CDR2 FQNEAQ come from the germline V gene (reference sequence). The CDR3 has 12 amino acids. The V end was cut by 5 bases, the J end by 6 bases, with 7 bases between. CDR3 protein: CASSGEDEKLFF. The CDR3 DNA reads TGTGCCAGCAGCGGGGAAGATGAAAAACTGTTTTTT.

The rearrangement uses TRBV13 and TRBJ2-7, with 8 bases that match TRBD1. J was trimmed by 3 bases and V by 3 bases; bases with no gene match: 4. Germline loops: CDR1 PRHDT, CDR2 FYEKMQ (reference sequence). The CDR3 spans 14 residues. CDR3 sequence reads: CASSLTGVVYEQYF. As DNA, the CDR3 is TGTGCCAGCAGCTTGACAGGGGTGGTCTACGAGCAGTACTTC.

This chain connects TRBV4-1 to TRBJ2-1, with 7 bases aligning to TRBD1. Per germline, CDR1 MGHRA and CDR2 YSYEKL. Trimming removed 5 bases from V and 3 bases from J; junction bases left unmatched: 1. This CDR3 is 13 amino acids long. The CDR3 region has the DNA TGCGCCAGCAGCACAGGGGTCTACAATGAGCAGTTCTTC. This encodes CASSTGVYNEQFF.

This clone has just one count. The rearrangement joins TRBV7-9 to TRBJ2-1; 8 bases match TRBD2. Trimming removed 4 bases from V and 10 bases from J; junction bases left unmatched: 15. Germline assignment: CDR1 SEHNR and CDR2 FQNEAQ (reference sequence). The CDR3 has 16 amino acids. CDR3 region: CASSSSSGQSKGEQFF. The CDR3 DNA reads TGTGCCAGCAGCTCCTCTAGCGGGCAAAGCAAGGGGGAGCAGTTCTTC.

The V call is TRBV29-1, the J call TRBJ1-2, with 9 bases fitting TRBD1. The CDR3 loop spans 16 amino acids. The germline V gene encodes CDR1 SQVTM and CDR2 ANQGSEA. The trim removed 2 bases at V and 3 bases at J, leaving 10 bases unmatched. CDR3 loop: CSVEKYRDREDYGYTF. CDR3 bases: TGCAGCGTTGAAAAATACCGGGACAGGGAGGACTATGGCTACACCTTC. Variable domain in full (rest from reference TRBV29-1 and TRBJ1-2): SAVISQKPSRDICQRGTSLTIQCQVDSQVTMMFWYRQQPGQSLTLIATANQGSEATYESGFVIDKFPISRPNLTFSTLTVSNMSPEDSSIYLCSVEKYRDREDYGYTFGSGTRLTVV.

The rearrangement joins TRBV7-6 to TRBJ2-3; unclear D gene. The V and J ends lost 4 bases and 3 bases respectively, with 11 bases between them. Germline V gene sequence: CDR1 SGHVS, CDR2 FNYEAQ. There are 14 residues in the CDR3. The CDR3 region is CASSSLGLTDTQYF. The CDR3 DNA reads as TGTGCCAGCAGCTCTCTCGGGCTAACAGATACGCAGTATTTT. Full variable domain (remainder filled in from reference TRBV7-6 and TRBJ2-3): GAGVSQSPRYKVTKRGQDVALRCDPISGHVSLYWYRQALGQGPEFLTYFNYEAQQDKSGLPNDRFSAERPEGSISTLTIQRTEQRDSAMYRCASSSLGLTDTQYFGPGTRLTVL.

This clone was detected only once. V usage is TRBV19 and J usage is TRBJ2-3, with a weak D call TRBD2 (6 bases). Germline-derived CDR1 and CDR2 are LNHDA and SQIVND (reference sequence). V gave up 10 bases and J gave up 2 bases, with 19 bases separating them. The CDR3 length is 15 residues. The CDR3: CATSQWTKDTDTQYF. The CDR3 DNA sequence: TGTGCCACCAGTCAATGGACTAAGGACACAGATACGCAGTATTTT.

This sequence joins TRBV7-8 and TRBJ2-3, with TRBD2 identical over 10 bases. Germline assignment: CDR1 SGHVS and CDR2 FQNEAQ. Germline trimming cut 5 bases from V and 3 bases from J; bases unmatched to any gene: 5. The CDR3 runs 15 residues. CDR3 loop: CASSNLAGVTDTQYF. CDR3 DNA sequence: TGTGCCAGCAGCAACCTAGCGGGAGTTACAGATACGCAGTATTTT.

This clone came up once. The chain has TRBV11-3 and TRBJ2-3; perhaps TRBD1 as D (6 bases). Per the germline V gene, CDR1 is SGHNT and CDR2 is YENEEA. The germline V and J ends were trimmed by 4 bases and 7 bases, with 12 bases remaining between them. The CDR3 covers 13 residues. DNA for the CDR3: TGTGCCAGCAGCTCCCGGGACACTAATACGCAGTATTTT. Translation: CASSSRDTNTQYF.

V gene TRBV6-1 combines with J gene TRBJ2-7; no firm D call. This CDR3 region has 12 residues. With 9 bases removed from V and 2 bases from J, the gap between germline ends came to 11 bases. Germline V gene lookup returns CDR1 MNHNS and CDR2 SASEGT. For the CDR3, the DNA is TGTGCCAGTTCCGGCCGAACCTACGAGCAGTACTTC. Its protein product is CASSGRTYEQYF.

Here the CDR3 reads CASSLGDSGSYEQYF. DNA for the CDR3: TGTGCCAGCAGCTTAGGAGATAGCGGATCCTACGAGCAGTACTTC. V gene TRBV7-6 combines with J gene TRBJ2-7; tentatively, D is TRBD2 (6 bases). V shed 1 base and J shed 1 base, with 11 bases lying between them. From germline, CDR1 is SGHVS and CDR2 FNYEAQ. This CDR3 has 15 residues.

J is TRBJ2-7 and V is TRBV10-2; tentatively, D is TRBD2 (7 bases). This CDR3 has 15 amino acids. Germline loops: CDR1 WSHSY, CDR2 SAAADI. The V end lost 6 bases, the J end lost 2 bases, and 17 bases lay between the germline ends. In nucleotides, the CDR3 is TGCGCCAGCAGCCCTTGGGGGGGGCAAGCCTACGAGCAGTACTTC. Protein: CASSPWGGQAYEQYF.

The CDR3, as DNA: TGTGCCAGCAGTTACTCCGGGACACGTCAAGAGACCCAGTACTTC. It specifies CASSYSGTRQETQYF. This chain connects TRBV6-5 to TRBJ2-5, with D possibly TRBD1 on 6 matching bases. V lost 0 bases and J 2 bases, leaving 10 bases between the germline ends. This CDR3 comprises 15 residues. CDR1 is MNHEY and CDR2 is SVGAGI in the germline V gene.

This chain uses TRBV9 with TRBJ2-6; D possibly uses TRBD1 or TRBD2 (5 bases each). There are 14 residues in the CDR3. In germline, CDR1 is SGDLS, CDR2 YYNGEE. Trimming cost V 3 bases and J 11 bases, with 15 bases left between them. The CDR3 loop reads CASSGGLTGHVLTF. In nucleotides, the CDR3 is TGTGCCAGCAGCGGAGGACTTACAGGTCACGTCCTGACTTTC.

This sequence joins TRBV11-2 and TRBJ2-7; D unresolved. CDR1 is SGHAT, CDR2 FQNNGV, per germline. V lost 0 bases, J lost 3 bases, and 6 bases lay in between. The CDR3 contains 13 residues. The CDR3 sequence is CASSLDVLYEQYF. CDR3 DNA sequence: TGTGCCAGCAGCTTAGATGTACTCTACGAGCAGTACTTC.

V is TRBV9 and J is TRBJ2-2, with 13 bases that match TRBD2. Germline CDR1 and CDR2: SGDLS and YYNGEE. This CDR3 is 16 amino acids long. The V gene end was trimmed by 3 bases and the J gene end by 4 bases; junction bases not matched to a gene: 3. CDR3 bases: TGTGCCAGCAGCGGGGGACTAGCGGGAAGCACCGGGGAGCTGTTTTTT. Its translation: CASSGGLAGSTGELFF.

The CDR3 DNA follows: TGCGCCAGCAGCTTGGCTCGCGGCGCTTCTTCTAGCACAGATACGCAGTATTTT. Its translation is CASSLARGASSSTDTQYF. The J gene is TRBJ2-3, the V gene TRBV5-1; no firm D call. The V gene's germline CDR1 is SGHRS and CDR2 YFSETQ. The V end lost 0 bases, the J end lost 0 bases, and 17 bases lay between the germline ends. The length of the CDR3 is 18 residues.

This chain uses TRBV9 with TRBJ2-1; 9 bases map to TRBD2. The CDR3 covers 14 residues. Germline trimming cut 6 bases from V and 2 bases from J; bases unmatched to any gene: 3. Germline V gene sequence: CDR1 SGDLS, CDR2 YYNGEE. The CDR3 loop reads CASTPSGTYNEQFF. In nucleotides, the CDR3 is TGTGCCAGCACCCCTAGCGGGACCTACAATGAGCAGTTCTTC.

Worth noting for this clone: This CDR3 is also generated by other DNA sequences in the sample. The chain combines TRBV7-2 with TRBJ2-3; 10 bases are shared with TRBD2. Germline-derived CDR1 and CDR2 are SGHTA and FQGNSA. This CDR3 has 15 residues. The J segment lost 1 base and the V segment lost 4 bases, leaving 2 bases of the junction unmatched. The DNA of the CDR3 is TGTGCCAGCAGCTCAGGACTAGCGGGCACAGATACGCAGTATTTT. As protein: CASSSGLAGTDTQYF.

Details on this clone: Different DNA sequences within this sample yield the same CDR3. This chain joins TRBV27 and TRBJ2-1, with D hard to call. Trimming removed 3 bases from V and 3 bases from J, with 6 bases in between. CDR1 and CDR2 (germline): MNHEY, SMNVEV (reference sequence). CDR3 length: 13 amino acids. CDR3 amino acids: CASSLDRYNEQFF. DNA for the CDR3: TGTGCCAGCAGTTTGGACCGCTACAATGAGCAGTTCTTC.

The rearrangement uses TRBV4-1 and TRBJ1-2; no reliable D call. CDR3 length equals 14 residues. V was shortened by 3 bases and J by 4 bases, with 12 bases between the two germline ends. Germline V gene data show CDR1 as MGHRA and CDR2 as YSYEKL. The CDR3 here is CASSQADSSYGYTF. Here the CDR3 DNA reads TGCGCCAGCAGCCAGGCGGACTCAAGCTATGGCTACACCTTC.